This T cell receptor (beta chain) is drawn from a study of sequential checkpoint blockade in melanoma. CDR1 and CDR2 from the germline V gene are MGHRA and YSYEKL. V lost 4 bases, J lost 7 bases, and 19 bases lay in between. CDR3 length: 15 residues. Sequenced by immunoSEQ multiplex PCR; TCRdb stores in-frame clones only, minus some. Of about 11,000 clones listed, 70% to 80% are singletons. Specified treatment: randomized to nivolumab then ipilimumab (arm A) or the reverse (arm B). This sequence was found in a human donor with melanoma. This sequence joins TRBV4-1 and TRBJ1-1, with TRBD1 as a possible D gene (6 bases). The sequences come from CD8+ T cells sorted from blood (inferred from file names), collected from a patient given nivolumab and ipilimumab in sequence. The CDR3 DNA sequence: TGCGCCAGCAGCCGGCCACAGGGTGAGAGTAGTGAAGCTTTCTTT. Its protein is CASSRPQGESSEAFF.